This T cell receptor beta chain is from a study of CD8 T cells in Susac syndrome. It was with random hexamers that roughly 0.45 to 1 ug RNA was reverse transcribed. A multiplex approach, immunoSEQ multiplex PCR, amplified TCR beta CDR3 across 54 Vbeta and 13 Jbeta. MiXCR was run by TCRdb on the immunoSEQ multiplex PCR reads, yielding one entry per CDR3 protein. The sample holds 120,000 to 150,000 distinct CDR3 sequences, roughly 94% seen once. TCR beta sequencing was performed on blood CD8+ and CD4+ T cells. Negative isolation was applied to CD8+ and CD4+ T cells, and FACS enrichment was applied to TEMRA cells. The sample comprised CD4+ T cells from PBMCs. This clonotype was obtained from a human donor in good health.

The CDR3 nucleotides are TGTGCCAGCAGCCCCCTCCCGGGAGATACGCAGTATTTT. It translates to CASSPLPGDTQYF. The chain employs TRBV11-2 and TRBJ2-3, with D unresolved. The CDR3 has 13 amino acids. The V end lost 5 bases, the J end lost 5 bases, and 11 bases lay between the germline ends. Germline lookup yields CDR1 SGHAT and CDR2 FQNNGV.